This TCR beta chain was found in a study of T cells after somatic rescue of genetic block. Repertoires were generated with immunoSEQ multiplex PCR, while TCRdb's copy carries only in-frame clones and drops some. Here the sample spans 110,000 or so clones, around 90% being singletons. Germline CDR1 is SGHTA and CDR2 is FQGNSA. CDR3 size: 14 residues. Trimming shortened V by 2 bases and J by 5 bases, and 12 bases separated the two germline ends. The sequence was collected from a woman under 30. Sequences were obtained from peripheral blood mononuclear cells (PBMCs). The rearrangement uses TRBV7-2 and TRBJ1-2, with D tentatively TRBD1 (5 bases). In DNA, the CDR3 is TGTGCCAGCAGCTTATCAGCAGGGCCGTATGGCTACACCTTC. Its protein product is CASSLSAGPYGYTF.